The T cell receptor beta chain under discussion was sequenced for a study of spatial heterogeneity in lung cancer. Study background: The study observed each unique TCR and UMI combination more than ten times on average in raw reads.

The V gene lost 4 bases and the J gene lost 9 bases, with 13 bases spanning the gap. CDR3 length equals 13 residues. Germline V CDR1 and CDR2: KGHDR, SFDVKD. This clonotype appeared many times. Its specificity is unknown. Notes on the study in general: Circulating ubiquitous expanded tumor TCRs were observed more frequently at resection than at follow-up.

TCRdb reprocessed the 5' RACE reads with MiXCR, giving one entry per CDR3 protein. The sample carries roughly 11,000 distinct CDR3 sequences, around 3.4% recorded once. Time point reported: sample taken at primary tumor resection. The donors, about 74 patients with untreated early-stage non-small cell lung cancer, provided the samples. Frozen PBMC, nontumor lung or tumor provided whole RNA, which was sequenced unsorted. The source material was PBMCs, sampled at surgery. This chain uses TRBV24-1 with TRBJ2-3; D ambiguous. This receptor was identified in a female donor with early-stage non-small cell lung cancer. The DNA for the CDR3 is TGTGCCACCAGTGAAAACAGACGGTTGACGCAGTATTTT. This translates into CATSENRRLTQYF.